This entry describes one T cell receptor beta chain. This sample was taken from a study of blood T cell repertoires in COVID-19. For the study at large: PBMCs, B-cell-depleted T cells, or T cells were the source of the cDNA or gDNA that made up the material.

The CDR3 is 15 amino acids. Germline CDR1 SSHAT, CDR2 FNYEAQ (reference sequence). V shed 1 base and J shed 2 bases, with 11 bases lying between them. In the original analysis: Estimation of nucleated cell counts was performed using reference gene primer amplification. Produced via immunoSEQ multiplex PCR; TCRdb's table is partial and in-frame only. That table furnishes V, J and clone size, whereas the DNA furnished D and trimming. The table shows around 120,000 clones, with about 85% occurring only once. The chain uses TRBV7-7 and TRBJ2-5, with no clear D. Sequenced sample: peripheral blood. The TCR sequence derives from an elderly man with acute or convalescent COVID-19. The CDR3 reads CASSLEPSRQETQYF. In nucleotides, the CDR3 is TGTGCCAGCAGCTTAGAGCCTAGTCGTCAAGAGACCCAGTACTTC.